This T cell receptor (beta chain) was captured by sequencing in a study of blood T cell repertoires in COVID-19. Looking at the study overall: Sources were T cells, B-cell-depleted T cells, or PBMCs; the material itself was cDNA or gDNA.

Libraries were prepared by immunoSEQ multiplex PCR; TCRdb keeps only in-frame clonotypes and omits some of them. The profile shows around 81,000 clones, over 80% of them singletons. Trimming pared 1 base from V and 2 bases from J, leaving 15 bases between. Germline-derived CDR1 and CDR2 are MGHRA and YSYEKL. This CDR3 has 17 amino acids. The chain employs TRBV4-1 and TRBJ1-3; weak D call: TRBD1 (5 bases). The clonotype comes from a man aged 50 to 60 with acute or convalescent COVID-19. Sample: peripheral blood. The CDR3 DNA reads TGCGCCAGCAGCCAAGGACCGACAGCTACACCTGGAAACACCATATATTTT. Translation gives CASSQGPTATPGNTIYF.